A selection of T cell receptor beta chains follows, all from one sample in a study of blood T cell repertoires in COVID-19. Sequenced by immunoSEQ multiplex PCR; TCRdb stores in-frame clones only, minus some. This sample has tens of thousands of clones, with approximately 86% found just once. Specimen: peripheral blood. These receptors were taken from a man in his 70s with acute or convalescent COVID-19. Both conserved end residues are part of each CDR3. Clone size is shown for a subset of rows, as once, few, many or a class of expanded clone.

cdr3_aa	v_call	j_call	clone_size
CASSLDQGLAGGNPYEQYF	TRBV11-2	TRBJ2-7	NA
CASSLFGWGGDRFYGYTF	TRBV7-2	TRBJ1-2	NA
CASSPPGGGTDLETQYF	TRBV7-9	TRBJ2-5	once
CAISESQGIGNQPQHF	TRBV10-3	TRBJ1-5	once
CASSQDKASPVGEQYF	TRBV4-3	TRBJ2-7	NA
CATSDLKGQGLGNEQFF	TRBV24-1	TRBJ2-1	NA
CASSHMRENYGYTF	TRBV3-1/TRBV3-2	TRBJ1-2	NA
CASSVPKGVGELFF	TRBV11-1	TRBJ2-2	NA
CATSDPSTTSGGETQYF	TRBV24-1	TRBJ2-5	NA
CASSGLAAQNTGELFF	TRBV19	TRBJ2-2	large
CASSANGYEQYF	TRBV7-2	TRBJ2-7	NA
CASRGGNQPQHF	TRBV19	TRBJ1-5	NA
CASSLDRYGQPQHF	TRBV18	TRBJ1-5	few
CASSRTGWSPLHF	TRBV12-3/TRBV12-4	TRBJ1-6	NA
CASSPRGTWVNTEAFF	TRBV18	TRBJ1-1	NA
CASSSYVPQETQYF	TRBV5-5	TRBJ2-5	NA
CASSLGLLNTGELFF	TRBV3-1/TRBV3-2	TRBJ2-2	NA
CASSEEGVGEKLFF	TRBV2	TRBJ1-4	NA
CASSQQTGNPEAFF	TRBV5-1	TRBJ1-1	NA
CASSQPSQGYEQYF	TRBV4-1	TRBJ2-7	NA
CASNLQQGANYGYTF	TRBV28	TRBJ1-2	NA
CASSQLTGFTYEQYF	TRBV3-1/TRBV3-2	TRBJ2-7	few
CSVGQSRGETQYF	TRBV29-1	TRBJ2-5	NA
CASSWASSGRTLTDTQYF	TRBV7-2	TRBJ2-3	NA
CASSYSGTGSSYEQYF	TRBV6-6	TRBJ2-7	NA
CASSLARVTDTQYF	TRBV7-2	TRBJ2-3	NA
CASRASGSIQYF	TRBV6-5	TRBJ2-4	NA
CASSLSGTGEHGYTF	TRBV7-8	TRBJ1-2	NA
CASSSLQGFNEQFF	TRBV27	TRBJ2-1	NA
CASSLDPGLETQYF	TRBV7-2	TRBJ2-5	once
CASSRRTGDLGEQFF	TRBV7-9	TRBJ2-1	once
CAWSGGGRGSTGELFF	TRBV30	TRBJ2-2	NA
CASSSRPAGTGELFF	TRBV3-1/TRBV3-2	TRBJ2-2	NA